These 10 T cell receptor beta chains were all obtained from the same sample, sequenced in a study of blood T cell repertoires in COVID-19 (TCRdb year 2020). To prepare the library, the immunoSEQ multiplex PCR assay was applied. The immuneACCESS repertoire file appears here via TCRdb, limited to in-frame rearrangements. These files lack a portion of the clones; in checked studies, under half of the deficit traces to unresolved V genes, and the cause of the others is not known. This sample holds some 20,000 clones; roughly nine tenths were observed only once. The top ten constitute roughly 3.7% of the sample. Sample: peripheral blood. The source is a human donor in a cohort sampled during active COVID-19.

The chain uses TRBV4-1 and TRBJ1-1; 9 nucleotides match TRBD1. Germline CDR1 MGHRA, CDR2 YSYEKL. Trimming removed 1 base from V and 5 bases from J; junction bases left unmatched: 11. The CDR3 has 17 amino acids. The CDR3 loop is CASSQGRDRGVGTEAFF. CDR3 nucleotides: TGCGCCAGCAGCCAAGGGAGAGACAGGGGGGTAGGTACTGAAGCTTTCTTT.

The chain links TRBV29-1 to TRBJ1-1; D gene uncertain. In germline, CDR1 is SQVTM, CDR2 ANQGSEA. This CDR3 has 13 residues. V lost 3 bases and J 7 bases, leaving 15 bases between the germline ends. CDR3 sequence: CSVEGRRRLEAFF. CDR3 DNA sequence: TGCAGCGTTGAGGGCAGGAGGCGCCTTGAAGCTTTCTTT.

V and J are TRBV28 and TRBJ1-4; D possibly corresponds to TRBD1 (6 bases). The CDR3 is 15 amino acids. Trimming shortened V by 6 bases and J by 6 bases, and 17 bases separated the two germline ends. Germline V gene lookup returns CDR1 MDHEN and CDR2 SYDVKM. CDR3 DNA sequence: TGTGCCAGCAGCCACAGGGCAGGGGCTTATGAAAAACTGTTTTTT. Its translation is CASSHRAGAYEKLFF.

The rearrangement uses TRBV5-1 and TRBJ1-6, with TRBD1 matching over 9 bases. The CDR3 runs to 14 residues. Germline trimming cut 4 bases from V and 7 bases from J; bases unmatched to any gene: 3. In germline, CDR1 is SGHRS, CDR2 YFSETQ. Written as DNA, the CDR3 is TGCGCCAGCAGCCCAACAGGGGGCAATTCACCCCTCCACTTT. Amino acid sequence: CASSPTGGNSPLHF.

The chain couples TRBV5-1 to TRBJ1-2; D is perhaps TRBD1 (5 bases). Germline CDR1 is SGHRS and CDR2 is YFSETQ. CDR3 length: 13 amino acids. V was pared by 0 bases and J by 6 bases, with 9 bases between. The CDR3 DNA is TGCGCCAGCAGCTTGGACAGGATAGATGGCTACACCTTC. It is translated as CASSLDRIDGYTF. Drawing the rest from reference TRBV5-1 and TRBJ1-2, the complete variable domain is KAGVTQTPRYLIKTRGQQVTLSCSPISGHRSVSWYQQTPGQGLQFLFEYFSETQRNKGNFPGRFSGRQFSNSRSEMNVSTLELGDSALYLCASSLDRIDGYTFGSGTRLTVV.

The chain carries TRBV6-5 and TRBJ1-6; no clear D. The ends were cut back, 2 bases at V and 10 bases at J, with 6 bases in the middle. This CDR3 contains 12 residues. Looked up from germline, CDR1 is MNHEY and CDR2 is SVGAGI. CDR3 sequence reads: CASSYRASPLHF. In nucleotides, the CDR3 is TGTGCCAGCAGTTACCGCGCCTCACCCCTCCACTTT.

This chain joins TRBV7-2 and TRBJ1-5, with no clear D. Trimming shortened V by 5 bases and J by 11 bases, and 16 bases separated the two germline ends. The CDR3 spans 13 residues. Germline values: CDR1 SGHTA, CDR2 FQGNSA. In nucleotides, the CDR3 is TGTGCCAGCAGCCCCACTTCCGCGGGAGCCCAGCATTTT. Translated: CASSPTSAGAQHF. Filled out from reference TRBV7-2 and TRBJ1-5, the complete variable domain reads GAGVSQSPSNKVTEKGKDVELRCDPISGHTALYWYRQSLGQGLEFLIYFQGNSAPDKSGLPSDRFSAERTGGSVSTLTIQRTQQEDSAVYLCASSPTSAGAQHFGDGTRLSIL.

The V gene is TRBV15, the J gene TRBJ1-1; tentative D call: TRBD1 (5 bases). This CDR3 is built from 15 residues. Trimming removed 4 bases from V and 4 bases from J, with 16 bases in between. Germline V CDR1 and CDR2: LNHNV, YYDKDF (reference sequence). CDR3 sequence reads: CATSTPGLTSTEAFF. In nucleotides, the CDR3 is TGTGCCACCAGCACTCCGGGACTCACGAGCACTGAAGCTTTCTTT.

This clone has more than one count but fewer than ten. The chain combines TRBV7-9 with TRBJ1-2, with 8 nucleotides matching TRBD1. Germline V gives CDR1 SEHNR, CDR2 FQNEAQ (reference sequence). The V segment lost 5 bases and the J segment 4 bases; nucleotides outside the gene matches: 9. The CDR3 loop spans 15 amino acids. In DNA, the CDR3 is TGTGCCAGCAGCGCCGGACAGGGCAGATTCTATGGCTACACCTTC. It encodes CASSAGQGRFYGYTF. Supplemented by reference TRBV7-9 and TRBJ1-2, the full variable domain reads DTGVSQNPRHKITKRGQNVTFRCDPISEHNRLYWYRQTLGQGPEFLTYFQNEAQLEKSRLLSDRFSAERPKGSFSTLEIQRTEQGDSAMYLCASSAGQGRFYGYTFGSGTRLTVV.

The chain has TRBV10-3 and TRBJ2-1; 8 nucleotides match TRBD2. V was pared by 3 bases and J by 5 bases, with 6 bases of the junction left unmatched. Germline-derived CDR1 and CDR2 are ENHRY and SYGVKD. The CDR3 has 15 amino acids. Here the CDR3 DNA reads TGTGCCATCAGTGAACCAGCGGGGGCCAACAATGAGCAGTTCTTC. As protein: CAISEPAGANNEQFF.